This T cell receptor (beta chain) emerged from a study of cytomegalovirus exposure and HLA in healthy donors. Study background: Later analysis reported that the approximately 120 validation repertoires shared the platform of the roughly 700 first-cohort repertoires.

Measured with immunoSEQ multiplex PCR; TCRdb has only the in-frame clones, and not every one. Of 200,000 or so clones listed, 75% to 95% were seen once; the top ten hold 1% to 1.2%. V was trimmed by 4 bases and J by 4 bases, leaving 12 bases between them. This CDR3 comprises 14 residues. CDR1 and CDR2 (germline): SGDLS, YYNGEE. Findings of the study overall: Rare TCR sequences dominated, though some public TCRs recurred in many donors. A classifier reportedly called cytomegalovirus status with high sensitivity and specificity. The study put 150 to 200 TCR beta chains on its list as cytomegalovirus-associated.

With respect to this clone: What it binds is not known.

This TCR was recovered from a woman aged 18-30 years in good health and CMV-seronegative. The rearrangement uses TRBV9 and TRBJ2-1; D gene ambiguous. Material: PBMCs. CDR3 in amino acids: CASSPQMVYNEQFF. In nucleotides, the CDR3 is TGTGCCAGCAGCCCACAGATGGTTTACAATGAGCAGTTCTTC.